This passage covers 7 T cell receptor beta chains from one sample sequenced in a study of CD8 T cells in Susac syndrome. The RNA, about 0.5 to 1 ug, was put through reverse transcription using random hexamers. MiXCR was run by TCRdb on the immunoSEQ multiplex PCR reads, yielding one entry per CDR3 protein. Of roughly 170,000 distinct CDR3 sequences listed, over 85% are singletons. Specimen: CD4+ T cells from PBMCs. The source is a human donor with multiple sclerosis.

This rearrangement joins TRBV27 to TRBJ2-5, with D perhaps matching TRBD2 (5 bases). Germline V CDR1 and CDR2: MNHEY, SMNVEV (reference sequence). This CDR3 region has 13 residues. V was shortened by 4 bases and J by 9 bases, with 15 bases between the two germline ends. The CDR3 region has the DNA TGTGCCAGCAGTTCTCGAGGGCTGACTCCCCAGTACTTC. This gives the protein CASSSRGLTPQYF.

The CDR3 reads CASSPRAGGSGYEQYF. The CDR3 nucleotides read TGTGCCAGCAGCCCGCGTGCGGGGGGATCAGGCTACGAGCAGTACTTC. The chain combines TRBV5-4 with TRBJ2-7, with 8 bases fitting TRBD2. This CDR3 is 16 amino acids long. V gave up 4 bases and J gave up 3 bases; unmatched junction bases: 12. Germline V gene lookup returns CDR1 SGHNT and CDR2 YYREEE (reference sequence).

The chain carries TRBV12-3 or TRBV12-4 and TRBJ1-2, with 9 positions matching TRBD1. The CDR3 extends over 15 amino acids. Trimming took 0 bases from V and 7 from J; bases not matched to a gene: 6. CDR3 residues: CASSLAGTGIFGYTF. The CDR3 DNA is TGTGCCAGCAGTTTAGCCGGGACAGGGATTTTTGGCTACACCTTC.

The V gene is TRBV5-1, the J gene TRBJ2-7; either TRBD1 or TRBD2 may fit D (5 bases each). Germline assignment: CDR1 SGHRS and CDR2 YFSETQ. Trimming removed 5 bases from V and 6 bases from J, with 18 bases in between. The CDR3 consists of 14 residues. The CDR3 reads CASRDGDLLGEQYF. The CDR3 coding sequence is TGCGCCAGCAGGGACGGGGACCTCCTTGGCGAGCAGTACTTC. The variable domain in full, with the rest retrieved from reference TRBV5-1 and TRBJ2-7, is KAGVTQTPRYLIKTRGQQVTLSCSPISGHRSVSWYQQTPGQGLQFLFEYFSETQRNKGNFPGRFSGRQFSNSRSEMNVSTLELGDSALYLCASRDGDLLGEQYFGPGTRLTVT.

The rearrangement links TRBV12-3 or TRBV12-4 to TRBJ1-1; TRBD1 matches at 7 bases. V lost 6 bases to trimming and J lost 3 bases; unmatched junction nucleotides: 7. CDR3 length: 14 residues. The CDR3 sequence: CASRLRGLDTEAFF. CDR3 DNA: TGTGCCAGCAGACTCAGGGGGTTAGACACTGAAGCTTTCTTT.

The chain carries TRBV7-2 and TRBJ2-3, with D perhaps matching TRBD1 or TRBD2 (5 bases each). The CDR3 sequence is 15 residues long. V was pared by 2 bases and J by 6 bases, with 15 bases between. Germline V lookup: CDR1 SGHTA, CDR2 FQGNSA. CDR3 in DNA: TGTGCCAGCAGCTTAACAGGACTTACATTGGATACGCAGTATTTT. It translates to CASSLTGLTLDTQYF.

The chain carries TRBV18 and TRBJ1-1, with D unresolved. Germline V lookup: CDR1 KGHSH, CDR2 LQKENI. This CDR3 is 14 amino acids long. V gave up 0 bases and J gave up 3 bases, with 8 bases separating them. The chain's CDR3 is CASSPPFGDTEAFF. For the CDR3, the DNA is TGTGCCAGCTCACCACCGTTTGGTGACACTGAAGCTTTCTTT.